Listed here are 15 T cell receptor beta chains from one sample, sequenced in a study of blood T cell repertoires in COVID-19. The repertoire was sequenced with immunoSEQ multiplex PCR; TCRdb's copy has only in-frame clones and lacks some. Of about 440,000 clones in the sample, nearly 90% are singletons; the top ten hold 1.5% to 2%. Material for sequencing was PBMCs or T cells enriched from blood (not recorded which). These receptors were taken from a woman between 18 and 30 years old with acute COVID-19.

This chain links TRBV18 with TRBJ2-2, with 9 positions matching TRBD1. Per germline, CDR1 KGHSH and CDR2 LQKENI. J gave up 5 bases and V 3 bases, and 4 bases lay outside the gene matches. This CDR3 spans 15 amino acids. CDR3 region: CASSPTGGRTGELFF. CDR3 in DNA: TGTGCCAGCTCACCTACAGGGGGCCGGACCGGGGAGCTGTTTTTT.

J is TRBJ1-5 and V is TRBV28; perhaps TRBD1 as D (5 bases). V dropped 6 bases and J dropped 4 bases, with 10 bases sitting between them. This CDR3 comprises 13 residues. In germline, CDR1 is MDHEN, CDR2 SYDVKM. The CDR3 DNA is TGTGCCAGCAGAGGACAAATGAATCAGCCCCAGCATTTT. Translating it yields CASRGQMNQPQHF.

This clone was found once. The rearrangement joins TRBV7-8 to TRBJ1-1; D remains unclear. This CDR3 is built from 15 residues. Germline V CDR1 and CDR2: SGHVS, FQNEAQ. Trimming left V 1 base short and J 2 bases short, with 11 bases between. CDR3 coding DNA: TGTGCCAGCAGCTTAGTTACCCACAGTAACACTGAAGCTTTCTTT. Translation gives CASSLVTHSNTEAFF.

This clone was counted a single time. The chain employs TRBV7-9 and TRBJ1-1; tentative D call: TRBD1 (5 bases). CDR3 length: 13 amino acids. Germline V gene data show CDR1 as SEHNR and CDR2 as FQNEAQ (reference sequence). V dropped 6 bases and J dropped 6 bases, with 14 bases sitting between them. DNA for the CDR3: TGTGCCAGCAGGGCAGGGAAGTTTGCTGAAGCTTTCTTT. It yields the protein CASRAGKFAEAFF. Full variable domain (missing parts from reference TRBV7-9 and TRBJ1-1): DTGVSQNPRHKITKRGQNVTFRCDPISEHNRLYWYRQTLGQGPEFLTYFQNEAQLEKSRLLSDRFSAERPKGSFSTLEIQRTEQGDSAMYLCASRAGKFAEAFFGQGTRLTVV.

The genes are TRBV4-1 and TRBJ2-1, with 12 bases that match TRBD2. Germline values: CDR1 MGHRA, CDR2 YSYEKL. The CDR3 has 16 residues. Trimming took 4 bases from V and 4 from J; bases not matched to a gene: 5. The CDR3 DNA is TGCGCCAGCAGCCCTAGGACTAGCGGGGTTTACAATGAGCAGTTCTTC. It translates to CASSPRTSGVYNEQFF.

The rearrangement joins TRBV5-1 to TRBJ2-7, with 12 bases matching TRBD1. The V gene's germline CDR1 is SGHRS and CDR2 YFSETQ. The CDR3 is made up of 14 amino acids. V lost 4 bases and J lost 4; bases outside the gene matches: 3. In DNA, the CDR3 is TGCGCCAGCAGCGGGACAGGGGGCCGGTACGAGCAGTACTTC. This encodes CASSGTGGRYEQYF.

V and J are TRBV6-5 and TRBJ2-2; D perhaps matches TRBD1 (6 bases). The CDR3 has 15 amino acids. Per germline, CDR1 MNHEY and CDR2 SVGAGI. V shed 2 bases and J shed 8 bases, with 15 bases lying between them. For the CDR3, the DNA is TGTGCCAGCAGTTACGTGGCTCAGGGGACAGGGGAGCTGTTTTTT. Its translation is CASSYVAQGTGELFF.

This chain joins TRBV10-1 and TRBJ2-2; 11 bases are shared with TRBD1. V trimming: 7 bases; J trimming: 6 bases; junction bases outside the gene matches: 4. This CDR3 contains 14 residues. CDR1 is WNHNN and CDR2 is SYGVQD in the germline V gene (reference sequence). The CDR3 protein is CASTLGQGAGELFF. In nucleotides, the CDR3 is TGCGCCAGCACCCTGGGACAGGGGGCCGGGGAGCTGTTTTTT.

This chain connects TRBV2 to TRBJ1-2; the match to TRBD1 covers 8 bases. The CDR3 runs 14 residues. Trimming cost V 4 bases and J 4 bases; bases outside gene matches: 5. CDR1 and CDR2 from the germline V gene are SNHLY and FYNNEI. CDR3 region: CASSARQGSYGYTF. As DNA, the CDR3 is TGTGCCAGCAGTGCTAGACAGGGGAGCTATGGCTACACCTTC.

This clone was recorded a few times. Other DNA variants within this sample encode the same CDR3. In DNA form, the CDR3 reads TGTGCCAGCAGCTTAGATAGGGGCTACGAGCAGTACTTC. It translates to CASSLDRGYEQYF. This chain links TRBV11-2 with TRBJ2-7; D is possibly TRBD1 (5 bases). The germline V gene has CDR1 SGHAT and CDR2 FQNNGV. The CDR3 is 13 residues long. The V end was cut by 0 bases, the J end by 3 bases, with 6 bases between.

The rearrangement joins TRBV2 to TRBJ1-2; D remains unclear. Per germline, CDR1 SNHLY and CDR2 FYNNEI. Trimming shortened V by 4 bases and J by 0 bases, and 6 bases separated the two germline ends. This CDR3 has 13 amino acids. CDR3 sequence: CASSGGTNYGYTF. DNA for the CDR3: TGTGCCAGCAGTGGAGGAACTAACTATGGCTACACCTTC. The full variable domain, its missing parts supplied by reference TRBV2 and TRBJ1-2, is EPEVTQTPSHQVTQMGQEVILRCVPISNHLYFYWYRQILGQKVEFLVSFYNNEISEKSEIFDDQFSVERPDGSNFTLKIRSTKLEDSAMYFCASSGGTNYGYTFGSGTRLTVV.

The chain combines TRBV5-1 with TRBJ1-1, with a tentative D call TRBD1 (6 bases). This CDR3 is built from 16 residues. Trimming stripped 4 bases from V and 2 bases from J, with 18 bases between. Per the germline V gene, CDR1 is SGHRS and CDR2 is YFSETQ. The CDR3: CASSALPTGENTEAFF. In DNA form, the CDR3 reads TGCGCCAGCAGCGCGCTTCCGACAGGAGAAAACACTGAAGCTTTCTTT.

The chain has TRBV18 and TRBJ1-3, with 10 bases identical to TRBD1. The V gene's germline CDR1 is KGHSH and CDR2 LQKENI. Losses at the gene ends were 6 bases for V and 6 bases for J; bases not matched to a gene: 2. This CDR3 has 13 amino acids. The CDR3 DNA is TGTGCCAGCTCCGGACAGGGGGAAAACACCATATATTTT. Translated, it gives CASSGQGENTIYF.

In DNA, the CDR3 is TGTGCCAGCAGTTTGGGACGGGACTCCACTATCACAGATACGCAGTATTTT. It specifies CASSLGRDSTITDTQYF. The chain links TRBV28 to TRBJ2-3; maybe TRBD2 (6 bases). The germline V gene encodes CDR1 MDHEN and CDR2 SYDVKM. The CDR3 totals 17 residues. Trimming removed 3 bases from V and 2 bases from J, with 18 bases in between.

CDR3 coding DNA: TGTGCCAGCAGTCCCCTGGACAGGTTCAATCAGCCCCAGCATTTT. Translated, it gives CASSPLDRFNQPQHF. The chain links TRBV27 to TRBJ1-5, with 7 bases aligning to TRBD1. Germline CDR1 reads MNHEY; CDR2 reads SMNVEV (reference sequence). The CDR3 is 15 residues long. The trim removed 5 bases at V and 3 bases at J, leaving 7 bases unmatched.